The 13 T cell receptor beta chains below come from one sample, sequenced in a study of PD-1 and CTLA-4 blockade in melanoma. Sequencing was performed with immunoSEQ multiplex PCR; in TCRdb, only in-frame clones are kept and a portion is missing. The sample gives roughly 21,000 clones, about 91% of which show up once; 7.8% is in the top ten. The sequencing used CD8+ T cells from peripheral blood, collected before anti-PD-1 treatment. These receptors all stem from a human donor with melanoma.

The chain uses TRBV7-8 and TRBJ2-7; TRBD1 might be the D (6 bases). The germline V gene has CDR1 SGHVS and CDR2 FQNEAQ. V lost 1 base to trimming and J lost 5 bases, with 12 bases between them. This CDR3 has 14 residues. CDR3 DNA: TGTGCCAGCAGCTTAGGAGACAGGACCAACGAGCAGTACTTC. It encodes CASSLGDRTNEQYF. The full variable domain, with the rest looked up from reference TRBV7-8 and TRBJ2-7, is GAGVSQSPRYKVAKRGQDVALRCDPISGHVSLFWYQQALGQGPEFLTYFQNEAQLDKSGLPSDRFFAERPEGSVSTLKIQRTQQEDSAVYLCASSLGDRTNEQYFGPGTRLTVT.

This rearrangement joins TRBV5-6 to TRBJ1-1; tentative D call: TRBD1 (5 bases). The ends were cut back, 4 bases at V and 10 bases at J, with 17 bases in the middle. The CDR3 contains 13 residues. Germline assignment: CDR1 SGHDT and CDR2 YYEEEE. CDR3 residues: CASSRGATGGAFF. Written as DNA, the CDR3 is TGTGCCAGCAGCCGGGGTGCTACGGGGGGAGCTTTCTTT.

The rearrangement uses TRBV4-2 and TRBJ2-2; the D gene is possibly TRBD1 (6 bases). Germline CDR1 and CDR2: LGHNA and YNFKEQ. CDR3 length: 15 residues. V was clipped by 1 base and J by 2 bases, with 8 bases between them. The chain's CDR3 is CASSQAGDNTGELFF. CDR3 DNA sequence: TGTGCCAGCAGCCAAGCAGGGGATAACACCGGGGAGCTGTTTTTT.

V gene TRBV6-5 combines with J gene TRBJ2-4; TRBD1 matches at 8 bases. With V trimmed by 5 bases and J by 8 bases, 8 bases remained unmatched. The germline V gene encodes CDR1 MNHEY and CDR2 SVGAGI. This CDR3 contains 14 residues. CDR3 nucleotide sequence: TGTGCCAGCAGTATACAGGGGGACAAGGACATTCAGTACTTC. This encodes CASSIQGDKDIQYF.

The table lists this clone with a count of one. The chain recombines TRBV18 with TRBJ2-7; 10 bases match TRBD1. The germline V gene encodes CDR1 KGHSH and CDR2 LQKENI. The CDR3 spans 16 residues. V was clipped by 3 bases and J by 5 bases; unmatched bases: 10. This CDR3 reads CASSPLDRGRGDEQYF. The CDR3 bases are TGTGCCAGCTCACCCCTAGACAGGGGGCGAGGGGACGAGCAGTACTTC.

This chain uses TRBV28 with TRBJ2-5; 15 bases line up with TRBD2. V shed 10 bases, J shed 2 bases, and the junction held 5 bases outside the gene matches. The CDR3 has 15 amino acids. Germline lookup yields CDR1 MDHEN and CDR2 SYDVKM. CDR3 sequence: CATGLAGGLQETQYF. CDR3 bases: TGTGCCACGGGACTAGCGGGGGGCCTACAAGAGACCCAGTACTTC.

The gene calls are TRBV7-9 and TRBJ2-1, with 8 nucleotides matching TRBD2. The CDR3 is 16 residues long. J gave up 7 bases and V 5 bases, and 13 bases lay outside the gene matches. The V gene's germline CDR1 is SEHNR and CDR2 FQNEAQ (reference sequence). CDR3 DNA sequence: TGTGCCAGCAGCCCAGGAGCGGGGGTCTATGGTAATGAGCAGTTCTTC. This codes for CASSPGAGVYGNEQFF.

The chain recombines TRBV27 with TRBJ2-7, with D perhaps given as TRBD1 or TRBD2 (5 bases each). The germline gives CDR1 MNHEY, CDR2 SMNVEV (reference sequence). The germline V and J ends were trimmed by 6 bases and 3 bases, with 12 bases remaining between them. This CDR3 has 13 amino acids. The CDR3 DNA follows: TGTGCCAGCAGCTTGGGGGTCTACTACGAGCAGTACTTC. It codes for CASSLGVYYEQYF.

The J gene is TRBJ1-5, the V gene TRBV28, with 10 bases that match TRBD1. V shed 6 bases, J shed 7 bases, and the junction held 6 bases outside the gene matches. The CDR3 has 14 residues. Germline CDR1 reads MDHEN; CDR2 reads SYDVKM. The CDR3 DNA reads TGTGCCAGCAGCCAAGGACAGGGGGGCCAGCCCCAGCATTTT. Translation: CASSQGQGGQPQHF.

In this sample, this clone turned up once. The chain has TRBV7-9 and TRBJ1-2, with D possibly TRBD1 on 6 matching bases. The CDR3 has 17 residues. Looked up from germline, CDR1 is SEHNR and CDR2 is FQNEAQ (reference sequence). V was cut by 4 bases and J by 2 bases, with 20 bases left in between. This chain's CDR3 is CASSSPGVKRGNYGYTF. The CDR3 region has the DNA TGTGCCAGCAGCTCACCGGGGGTTAAAAGGGGGAACTATGGCTACACCTTC.

V gene TRBV27 combines with J gene TRBJ1-1; D is undetermined. CDR1 MNHEY and CDR2 SMNVEV come from the germline V gene (reference sequence). The CDR3 has 15 residues. Trimming removed 5 bases at V and 4 bases at J, with 17 bases between. DNA of the CDR3: TGTGCCAGCAGTCCCATTCTTACGGGGTCCACTGAAGCTTTCTTT. Protein product: CASSPILTGSTEAFF.

The rearrangement uses TRBV6-2 or TRBV6-3 and TRBJ2-7, with 7 bases that match TRBD1. V was pared by 2 bases and J by 3 bases, with 7 bases of the junction left unmatched. Germline values: CDR1 MNHEY, CDR2 SVGEGT. The CDR3 has 15 residues. CDR3 nucleotides: TGTGCCAGCAGTTACCCCCTTCAGGGGGTCTACGAGCAGTACTTC. It encodes CASSYPLQGVYEQYF.

The CDR3 coding sequence is TGTGCCAGCAGCTTAGCTCCAGGGGCGGCCACTGAAGCTTTCTTT. Translation gives CASSLAPGAATEAFF. J is TRBJ1-1 and V is TRBV7-6; the D gene is possibly TRBD1 (6 bases). The length of the CDR3 is 15 residues. Trimming left V 0 bases short and J 4 bases short, with 12 bases between. Germline V CDR1 and CDR2: SGHVS, FNYEAQ.